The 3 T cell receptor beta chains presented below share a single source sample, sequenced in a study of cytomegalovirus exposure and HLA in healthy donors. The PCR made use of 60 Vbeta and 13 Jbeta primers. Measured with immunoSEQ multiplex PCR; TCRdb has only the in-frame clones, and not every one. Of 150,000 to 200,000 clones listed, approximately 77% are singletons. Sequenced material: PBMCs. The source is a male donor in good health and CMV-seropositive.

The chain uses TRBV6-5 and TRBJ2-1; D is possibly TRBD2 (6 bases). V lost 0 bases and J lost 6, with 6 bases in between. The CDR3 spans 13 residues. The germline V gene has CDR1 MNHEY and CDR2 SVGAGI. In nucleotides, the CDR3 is TGTGCCAGCAGTTACTCGACTAGCAATGAGCAGTTCTTC. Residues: CASSYSTSNEQFF.

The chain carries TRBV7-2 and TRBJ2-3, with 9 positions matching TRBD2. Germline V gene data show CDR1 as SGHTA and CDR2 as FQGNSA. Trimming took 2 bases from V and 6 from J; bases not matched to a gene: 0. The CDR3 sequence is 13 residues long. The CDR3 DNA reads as TGTGCCAGCAGCTTACTAGCGGGGGATACGCAGTATTTT. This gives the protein CASSLLAGDTQYF.

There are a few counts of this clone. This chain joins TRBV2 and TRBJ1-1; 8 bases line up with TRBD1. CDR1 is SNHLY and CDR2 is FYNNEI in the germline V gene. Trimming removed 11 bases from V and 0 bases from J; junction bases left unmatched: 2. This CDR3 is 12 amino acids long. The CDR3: CAGQGMNTEAFF. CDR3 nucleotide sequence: TGTGCCGGACAGGGTATGAACACTGAAGCTTTCTTT.